The T cell receptor beta chain under discussion was sequenced for a study of PD-1 blockade in classical Hodgkin lymphoma. General observations from the study: Why the repertoires differ is still unclear, perhaps disease activity or prior therapy. Healthy donors were reported to have higher baseline TCR diversity than newly diagnosed patients.

This sample's time point: newly diagnosed, previously untreated cHL patient sample. CD8+ T cells were isolated from thawed PBMCs by magnetic negative selection. Comparison used PBMCs from newly diagnosed, untreated classical Hodgkin lymphoma. Concerning this clone: Antigen unknown.

The CDR3 is made up of 13 amino acids. Trimming removed 6 bases at V and 4 bases at J, with 12 bases between. The germline V gene encodes CDR1 MDHEN and CDR2 SYDVKM. Assay: immunoSEQ multiplex PCR; the TCRdb copy retains only in-frame clones and omits some. The table has 23,000 or so clones, just under 90% seen once. This TCR was sampled from a human donor with classical Hodgkin lymphoma. The source material was CD8+ T cells from blood. The rearrangement joins TRBV28 to TRBJ1-1; D is ambiguous. The DNA of the CDR3 is TGTGCCAGCAGCCTGGGATCGAGCACTGAAGCTTTCTTT. Translating gives CASSLGSSTEAFF.